The rows below give T cell receptor beta chains drawn from one sample of a study of T cells in localized non-small cell lung cancer. Data came from immunoSEQ multiplex PCR; TCRdb stores just in-frame clones and leaves some out. The sample gives over 30,000 clones, about 87% of which show up once; roughly 2.5% is in the top ten. Sequenced here: peripheral blood, sampled before any cancer treatment. These receptors were taken from a woman aged 40-69 years with stage I lung adenocarcinoma. CDR3s include the opening cysteine and the closing phenylalanine or tryptophan. The D gene is left open where the match is weak. Size values are once, few and many counts, or a class for expanded clones, and some rows have none.

abundance: -; j_gene: TRBJ1-5; d_gene: -; v_gene: TRBV21-1; CDR3nt: TGTGCCAGCAGCAAAGCGGGAGGGCATCAGCCCCAGCATTTT; CDR3aa: CASSKAGGHQPQHF
abundance: -; j_gene: TRBJ1-2; d_gene: -; v_gene: TRBV28; CDR3nt: TGTGCCAGCAGTTTGTTGACAGAGTATGGCTACACCTTC; CDR3aa: CASSLLTEYGYTF
abundance: -; j_gene: TRBJ2-7; d_gene: TRBD1; v_gene: TRBV10-2; CDR3nt: TGCGCCAGCAGTGAGGAAATAGGACAGGGAACCTACGAGCAGTACTTC; CDR3aa: CASSEEIGQGTYEQYF
abundance: -; j_gene: TRBJ2-2; d_gene: -; v_gene: TRBV30; CDR3nt: TGTGCCTCTCGGGTCCCATACACCGGGGAGCTGTTTTTT; CDR3aa: CASRVPYTGELFF
abundance: -; j_gene: TRBJ2-1; d_gene: -; v_gene: TRBV28; CDR3nt: TGTGCCAGCAGTTACGTTTTTACCAGGGGCCCCGAGCAGTTCTTC; CDR3aa: CASSYVFTRGPEQFF
abundance: -; j_gene: TRBJ2-7; d_gene: -; v_gene: TRBV5-5; CDR3nt: TGTGCCAGCAGCTTGGGGGAAAGGCCCTACGAGCAGTACTTC; CDR3aa: CASSLGERPYEQYF
abundance: once; j_gene: TRBJ1-1; d_gene: -; v_gene: TRBV7-9; CDR3nt: TGTGCCAGCAGCTTCCTTCAGGTGGGGGGCACTGAAGCTTTCTTT; CDR3aa: CASSFLQVGGTEAFF
abundance: -; j_gene: TRBJ2-2; d_gene: TRBD2; v_gene: TRBV7-2; CDR3nt: TGTGCCAGCAGCGCCAGGGGACTAGCCAACACCGGGGAGCTGTTTTTT; CDR3aa: CASSARGLANTGELFF
abundance: -; j_gene: TRBJ2-3; d_gene: TRBD2; v_gene: TRBV19; CDR3nt: TGTGCCAGTAGTAGGGAGGCTAGCGGGACGTGGACGCAGTATTTT; CDR3aa: CASSREASGTWTQYF
abundance: -; j_gene: TRBJ2-7; d_gene: TRBD2; v_gene: TRBV5-1; CDR3nt: TGCGCCAGCAGCCCTACTAGCGGGAGGAACGAGCAGTACTTC; CDR3aa: CASSPTSGRNEQYF
abundance: once; j_gene: TRBJ2-1; d_gene: TRBD2; v_gene: TRBV6-1; CDR3nt: TGTGCCAGCAGGACCGGGACTAGCGGATACAATGAGCAGTTCTTC; CDR3aa: CASRTGTSGYNEQFF
abundance: -; j_gene: TRBJ2-1; d_gene: TRBD2; v_gene: TRBV7-2; CDR3nt: TGTGCCAGCAGCCCGGGACTAGCGGGAGTTTTGAATGAGCAGTTCTTC; CDR3aa: CASSPGLAGVLNEQFF
abundance: -; j_gene: TRBJ1-5; d_gene: -; v_gene: TRBV18; CDR3nt: TGTGCCAGCTCACCTCCTTATAGCAATCAGCCCCAGCATTTT; CDR3aa: CASSPPYSNQPQHF
abundance: -; j_gene: TRBJ1-2; d_gene: TRBD1; v_gene: TRBV6-1; CDR3nt: TGTGCCAGCAGTGAAAGGACAGGGGGCTCCCTTATCTATGGCTACACCTTC; CDR3aa: CASSERTGGSLIYGYTF
abundance: few; j_gene: TRBJ2-3; d_gene: TRBD2; v_gene: TRBV5-8; CDR3nt: TGTGCCAGCAGCCCGGGGACTAGCGGCCCCTCGCTGGATACGCAGTATTTT; CDR3aa: CASSPGTSGPSLDTQYF
abundance: -; j_gene: TRBJ1-1; d_gene: TRBD1; v_gene: TRBV5-1; CDR3nt: TGCGCCAGCAGCCCGGGACAGGGGAACACTGAAGCTTTCTTT; CDR3aa: CASSPGQGNTEAFF
abundance: -; j_gene: TRBJ2-3; d_gene: -; v_gene: TRBV28; CDR3nt: TGTGCCAGCAACAACTACAAGGATACGCAGTATTTT; CDR3aa: CASNNYKDTQYF
abundance: once; j_gene: TRBJ2-5; d_gene: -; v_gene: TRBV5-8; CDR3nt: TGTGCCAGCAGCAACCAGGGGATTCGGGAGACCCAGTACTTC; CDR3aa: CASSNQGIRETQYF
abundance: -; j_gene: TRBJ2-3; d_gene: TRBD2; v_gene: TRBV19; CDR3nt: TGTGCCAGTAGTATCGAGCGGGGGCCCACAGATACGCAGTATTTT; CDR3aa: CASSIERGPTDTQYF
abundance: -; j_gene: TRBJ1-5; d_gene: -; v_gene: TRBV7-8; CDR3nt: TGTGCCAGCAGCTTAGATCGGGCAGGTCATGATCAGCCCCAGCATTTT; CDR3aa: CASSLDRAGHDQPQHF
abundance: few; j_gene: TRBJ2-3; d_gene: -; v_gene: TRBV7-3; CDR3nt: TGTGCCAGCAGCTTAGGGGCCGATACCACAGATACGCAGTATTTT; CDR3aa: CASSLGADTTDTQYF
abundance: -; j_gene: TRBJ1-1; d_gene: -; v_gene: TRBV9; CDR3nt: TGTGCCAGCAGCGTAAGGGAGGATGCTTTAGTGGGAGCTTTCTTT; CDR3aa: CASSVREDALVGAFF
abundance: -; j_gene: TRBJ2-1; d_gene: TRBD1; v_gene: TRBV7-8; CDR3nt: TGTGCCAGCAGCTTAGTAGCCGGGACAGCGAAAAATGAGCAGTTCTTC; CDR3aa: CASSLVAGTAKNEQFF
abundance: -; j_gene: TRBJ1-3; d_gene: -; v_gene: TRBV5-8; CDR3nt: TGTGCCAGCAGCCTTAACACAGGGACTGGAAACACCATATATTTT; CDR3aa: CASSLNTGTGNTIYF
abundance: -; j_gene: TRBJ1-5; d_gene: -; v_gene: TRBV7-9; CDR3nt: TGTGCCAGCAGCTCCCAAGGTACAAGAGATCAGCCCCAGCATTTT; CDR3aa: CASSSQGTRDQPQHF
abundance: once; j_gene: TRBJ2-2; d_gene: -; v_gene: TRBV18; CDR3nt: TGTGCCAGCTCGCTGATCCCGGGGGTCTTTTCTGTGACCGGGGAGCTGTTTTTT; CDR3aa: CASSLIPGVFSVTGELFF
abundance: few; j_gene: TRBJ1-4; d_gene: -; v_gene: TRBV5-5; CDR3nt: TGTGCCAGCAGCTTGGTCGCAGATGAAAAACTGTTTTTT; CDR3aa: CASSLVADEKLFF
abundance: -; j_gene: TRBJ1-2; d_gene: -; v_gene: TRBV14; CDR3nt: TGTGCCAGCAGCCAAAGCGTAGGGGTAGGCTACACCTTC; CDR3aa: CASSQSVGVGYTF
abundance: -; j_gene: TRBJ1-4; d_gene: TRBD1; v_gene: TRBV30; CDR3nt: TGTGCCTGGAGTGGACAGGGTGAAAAACTGTTTTTT; CDR3aa: CAWSGQGEKLFF
abundance: -; j_gene: TRBJ1-2; d_gene: -; v_gene: TRBV5-4; CDR3nt: TGTGCCAGCAGCTTGTTCGGGGGCTATGGCTACACCTTC; CDR3aa: CASSLFGGYGYTF
abundance: -; j_gene: TRBJ2-7; d_gene: -; v_gene: TRBV4-1; CDR3nt: TGCGCCAGCAGCCAAGGCGCCTTTGCCCCCTACGAGCAGTACTTC; CDR3aa: CASSQGAFAPYEQYF
abundance: -; j_gene: TRBJ2-1; d_gene: TRBD2; v_gene: TRBV27; CDR3nt: TGTGCCAGCAGTTCAGCGGGAGGGTCTATAGGAACATCTGAGCAGTTCTTC; CDR3aa: CASSSAGGSIGTSEQFF
abundance: -; j_gene: TRBJ1-5; d_gene: TRBD1; v_gene: TRBV18; CDR3nt: TGTGCCAGCTCACCCCAGGGGGCTGGTGATCAGCCCCAGCATTTT; CDR3aa: CASSPQGAGDQPQHF
abundance: -; j_gene: TRBJ2-5; d_gene: -; v_gene: TRBV6-5; CDR3nt: TGTGCCAGCAGTTACTCAGACGGGGAGTTAGGAGAGACCCAGTACTTC; CDR3aa: CASSYSDGELGETQYF
abundance: -; j_gene: TRBJ1-5; d_gene: -; v_gene: TRBV7-8; CDR3nt: TGTGCCAGCAGCCCTTCTGCCACTAGCAATCAGCCCCAGCATTTT; CDR3aa: CASSPSATSNQPQHF
abundance: -; j_gene: TRBJ2-1; d_gene: -; v_gene: TRBV2; CDR3nt: TGTGCCAGCAGTTGGACCGGAGATGAGCAGTTCTTC; CDR3aa: CASSWTGDEQFF
abundance: -; j_gene: TRBJ2-3; d_gene: TRBD1; v_gene: TRBV5-1; CDR3nt: TGCGCCAGCAGCCCGACAGGGGACAGCACAGATACGCAGTATTTT; CDR3aa: CASSPTGDSTDTQYF
abundance: -; j_gene: TRBJ2-7; d_gene: -; v_gene: TRBV4-1; CDR3nt: TGCGCCAGCAGCCAAGATGACGGGGAGTGGGGGCGCGAGCAGTACTTC; CDR3aa: CASSQDDGEWGREQYF
abundance: -; j_gene: TRBJ2-3; d_gene: TRBD1; v_gene: TRBV7-3; CDR3nt: TGTGCCAGCAGCCTCAGGGGGTCGCAGAGATTCACAGATACGCAGTATTTT; CDR3aa: CASSLRGSQRFTDTQYF
abundance: -; j_gene: TRBJ2-7; d_gene: TRBD1; v_gene: TRBV5-1; CDR3nt: TGCGCCAGCAGCCCCGAACCTTCAGGACAGGGGACGAGGGAGCAGTACTTC; CDR3aa: CASSPEPSGQGTREQYF
abundance: -; j_gene: TRBJ2-5; d_gene: -; v_gene: TRBV11-2; CDR3nt: TGTGCCAGCAGCTTACAACGCGCGGAGACCCAGTACTTC; CDR3aa: CASSLQRAETQYF
abundance: -; j_gene: TRBJ1-5; d_gene: TRBD1; v_gene: TRBV5-6; CDR3nt: TGTGCCAGCAGCTTGTATACAGGGGCGAGTCAGCCCCAGCATTTT; CDR3aa: CASSLYTGASQPQHF